Given below is one T cell receptor (beta chain) in context. The antigen remains unidentified. These data belong to a study of cytomegalovirus exposure and HLA in healthy donors. On the study more broadly: A data release that came early held around 85 million unique TCRs from HLA-typed donors. Study conclusions and caveats: The classifier reportedly diagnosed cytomegalovirus status with high sensitivity and specificity.

The PCR employed 60 Vbeta primers together with 13 Jbeta primers. Original processing methods: In a later analysis, of around 80 million unique beta chains, roughly 9.9 million appeared in at least two donors. Some clones are missing from TCRdb's copy, which holds only in-frame ones; the method was immunoSEQ multiplex PCR. The V and J calls and clone size come from that table; D and trimming were worked out from the DNA. The table shows roughly 190,000 clones, with 81% occurring only once. Trimming left V 3 bases short and J 0 bases short, with 12 bases between. The CDR3 totals 14 residues. Germline V gene sequence: CDR1 SQVTM, CDR2 ANQGSEA.

The specimen was PBMCs. The receptor was derived from a man aged 35-49 years in good health and CMV-seropositive. The chain links TRBV29-1 to TRBJ2-7; D is perhaps TRBD2 (6 bases). CDR3 sequence: CSVDAGPSSYEQYF. The CDR3 coding sequence is TGCAGCGTTGACGCGGGACCCAGCTCCTACGAGCAGTACTTC.